These T cell receptor beta chains were read from a single sample in a study of CD8+ T cells in alopecia areata. Profiled with immunoSEQ multiplex PCR; TCRdb holds only in-frame clones, not every one. The table records roughly 76,000 clones, 29% of them present only once. Material: CD8+ T cells sorted from blood, obtained at week 4, from a patient treated with tofacitinib. All receptors derive from a human donor with alopecia areata. Each CDR3 is given with its conserved first and last residue. A D gene is named only where the DNA matches it firmly. Clone size is not always given. Where it is, it says once, few, many or a class for expanded clones.

TRBV29-1	13	-	-	TRBJ2-7	CSVERADPYEQYF	TGCAGCGTTGAACGGGCAGATCCCTACGAGCAGTACTTC
TRBV7-2	14	-	-	TRBJ1-1	CASSLRGRNTEAFF	TGTGCCAGCAGCTTAAGGGGGAGGAACACTGAAGCTTTCTTT
TRBV4-1	15	-	-	TRBJ2-7	CASSQVTPSSYEQYF	TGCGCCAGCAGCCAAGTAACCCCGAGCTCCTACGAGCAGTACTTC
TRBV14	15	-	TRBD2	TRBJ2-7	CASSHSGRAGYEQYF	TGTGCCAGCAGCCACAGCGGGAGGGCCGGGTACGAGCAGTACTTC
TRBV5-1	14	few	TRBD2	TRBJ2-7	CASSSSGSVYEQYF	TGCGCCAGCAGCTCTAGCGGGAGCGTGTACGAGCAGTACTTC
TRBV7-9	13	once	-	TRBJ2-7	CASSLTGYYEQYF	TGTGCCAGCAGCCTTACAGGCTACTACGAGCAGTACTTC
TRBV29-1	14	few	TRBD2	TRBJ2-7	CSVTLAGGFHEQYF	TGCAGCGTGACACTAGCGGGAGGGTTCCACGAGCAGTACTTC
TRBV4-1	14	few	-	TRBJ2-7	CASSQDQDSYEQYF	TGCGCCAGCAGCCAAGATCAGGACTCCTACGAGCAGTACTTC
TRBV7-9	12	-	-	TRBJ2-5	CASEGQQETQYF	TGTGCCAGCGAAGGACAGCAAGAGACCCAGTACTTC
TRBV29-1	12	once	-	TRBJ1-1	CSVQEPQTEAFF	TGCAGCGTTCAGGAACCCCAGACCGAAGCTTTCTTT
TRBV6-6	13	-	-	TRBJ2-5	CASSKSNQETQYF	TGTGCCAGCAGCAAAAGTAACCAAGAGACCCAGTACTTC
TRBV30	13	-	TRBD1	TRBJ1-1	CAWSGTANTEAFF	TGTGCCTGGAGCGGGACAGCGAACACTGAAGCTTTCTTT
TRBV4-3	14	-	-	TRBJ2-5	CASSQERVRETQYF	TGCGCCAGCAGCCAAGAAAGAGTAAGAGAGACCCAGTACTTC
TRBV5-4	16	many	-	TRBJ2-7	CASSLGVGEEAYEQYF	TGTGCCAGCAGCTTGGGCGTGGGAGAGGAGGCTTACGAGCAGTACTTC
TRBV6-5	16	few	-	TRBJ1-4	CASSYSAGQGSEKLFF	TGTGCCAGCAGTTACTCGGCGGGGCAGGGAAGCGAAAAACTGTTTTTT
TRBV27	16	-	TRBD2	TRBJ2-3	CASSIRTSFFTDTQYF	TGTGCCAGCAGCATCAGGACTAGCTTTTTTACAGATACGCAGTATTTT
TRBV27	11	few	-	TRBJ2-4	CASRGPNIQYF	TGTGCCAGCAGAGGGCCAAACATTCAGTACTTC
TRBV30	12	few	TRBD1	TRBJ1-1	CASGQGNTEAFF	TGTGCCTCTGGACAGGGGAACACTGAAGCTTTCTTT
TRBV15	16	few	TRBD1	TRBJ1-4	CATSSDQTGEREKLFF	TGTGCCACCAGCAGTGATCAGACAGGGGAGCGAGAAAAACTGTTTTTT
TRBV7-8	14	few	TRBD1	TRBJ2-2	CASSPGGNTGELFF	TGTGCCAGCAGCCCAGGGGGCAACACCGGGGAGCTGTTTTTT